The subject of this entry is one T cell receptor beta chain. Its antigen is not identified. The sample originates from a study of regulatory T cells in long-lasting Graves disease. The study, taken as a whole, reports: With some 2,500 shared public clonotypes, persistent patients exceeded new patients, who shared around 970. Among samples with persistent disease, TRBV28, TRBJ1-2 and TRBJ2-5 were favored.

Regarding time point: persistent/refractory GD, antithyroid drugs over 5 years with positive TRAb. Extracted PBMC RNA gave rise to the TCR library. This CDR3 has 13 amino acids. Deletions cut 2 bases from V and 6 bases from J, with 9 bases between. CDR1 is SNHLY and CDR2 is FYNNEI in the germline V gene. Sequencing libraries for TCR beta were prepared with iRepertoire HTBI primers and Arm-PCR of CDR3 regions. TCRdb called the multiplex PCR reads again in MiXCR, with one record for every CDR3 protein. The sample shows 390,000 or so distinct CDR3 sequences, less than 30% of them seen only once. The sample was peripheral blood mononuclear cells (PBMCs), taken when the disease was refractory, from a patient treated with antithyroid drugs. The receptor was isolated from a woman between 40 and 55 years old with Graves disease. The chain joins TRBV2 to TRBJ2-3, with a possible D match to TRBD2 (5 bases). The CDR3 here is CASSELAGDTQYF. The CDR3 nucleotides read TGTGCCAGCAGTGAACTAGCTGGCGATACGCAGTATTTT.